A selection of T cell receptor beta chains follows, all from one sample in a study of T cell changes during pregnancy in multiple sclerosis. Clones were read by immunoSEQ multiplex PCR, and TCRdb kept only the in-frame ones, dropping some. The table has approximately 90,000 clones, just over 90% seen once; the top ten hold 2.5%. The input for sequencing was peripheral blood, taken in the first trimester of pregnancy. The receptors stem from a female donor with multiple sclerosis, enrolled in a pregnancy study. Each CDR3 is given with its conserved first and last residue. D genes are given only for firm matches. Some rows have no size entry. The others give once, few or many, or a class for an expanded clone.

>TRBD2|TRBV7-9|-|TRBJ2-1
TGTGCCAGCAGCCCCAGAAGTAGCGGGAGATACAATGAGCAGTTCTTC
CASSPRSSGRYNEQFF
>TRBD2|TRBV9|-|TRBJ2-5
TGTGCCAGCAGCCTTAGCGGGAGAGGCGGCGAGACCCAGTACTTC
CASSLSGRGGETQYF
>-|TRBV28|-|TRBJ2-6
TGTGCCAGCAGAACGTGGCAGGGGTCCCCTGGGGCCAACGTCCTGACTTTC
CASRTWQGSPGANVLTF
>TRBD1|TRBV6-5|-|TRBJ2-7
TGTGCCAGCAGTTACGACAGGGGCCACTACGAGCAGTACTTC
CASSYDRGHYEQYF
>TRBD2|TRBV7-2|-|TRBJ2-1
TGTGCCAGCAGTCGGGACTACAACAATGAGCAGTTCTTC
CASSRDYNNEQFF
>-|TRBV6-1|-|TRBJ1-2
TGTGCCTTACTAGGGATCTATGGCTACACCTTC
CALLGIYGYTF
>-|TRBV6-5|-|TRBJ1-6
TGTGCCAGCAGTTACTCCCAGGAAGGTTCACCCCTCCACTTT
CASSYSQEGSPLHF
>TRBD1|TRBV6-1|-|TRBJ2-2
TGTGCCAGCAGAAGAGGACAGGGGAGCACCGGGGAGCTGTTTTTT
CASRRGQGSTGELFF
>TRBD2|TRBV30|-|TRBJ2-2
TGTGCCTGGAGTACCACCCGGACTAGCGGGAGGTTCGGCGGGGAGCTGTTTTTT
CAWSTTRTSGRFGGELFF
>-|TRBV19|-|TRBJ1-1
TGTGCCAGTAGTATAGACTCGGGATTATCTGAAGCTTTCTTT
CASSIDSGLSEAFF
>TRBD2|TRBV6-4|-|TRBJ2-1
TGTGCCAGCAGTGACACTAGCGGGGGGGCCAATGAGCAGTTCTTC
CASSDTSGGANEQFF
>-|TRBV5-1|few|TRBJ1-6
TGCGCCAGCAGATCTGGCGGCTCACCCCTCCACTTT
CASRSGGSPLHF
>TRBD1|TRBV15|-|TRBJ1-2
TGTGCCACCAGCCTGACCGGGACAGCGAACTATGGCTACACCTTC
CATSLTGTANYGYTF
>-|TRBV19|-|TRBJ2-5
TGTGCCAGTAGTATCAACCAAGAGACCCAGTACTTC
CASSINQETQYF
>-|TRBV6-5|-|TRBJ2-1
TGTGCCAGCACCAATACAGGGAATGAGCAGTTCTTC
CASTNTGNEQFF
>TRBD2|TRBV7-9|-|TRBJ2-4
TGTGCCAGCAGCTTATGGACTAGCGGAGCCAAAAACATTCAGTACTTC
CASSLWTSGAKNIQYF
>-|TRBV30|few|TRBJ1-1
TGTGCCTGGAGTACCCGAGTCGCTGAAGCTTTCTTT
CAWSTRVAEAFF
>TRBD1|TRBV9|-|TRBJ1-2
TGTGCCAGCAGTGAAGGGGGCGATGGCTACACCTTC
CASSEGGDGYTF
>TRBD1|TRBV5-1|-|TRBJ2-7
TGCGCCAGCAGCCCCTCCGGGACAGACGCCTACGAGCAGTACTTC
CASSPSGTDAYEQYF
>-|TRBV2|-|TRBJ2-1
TGTGCCGACACCGACTCCTACAATGAGCAGTTCTTC
CADTDSYNEQFF
>-|TRBV19|once|TRBJ1-5
TGTGCCAGTAAGGGAGACCGTAGCAATCAGCCCCAGCATTTT
CASKGDRSNQPQHF
>-|TRBV7-9|once|TRBJ2-3
TGTGCCAGCAGCCACCGCCTAGATCATCGGTATTTT
CASSHRLDHRYF
>-|TRBV7-2|-|TRBJ1-4
TGTGCCAGCAGCTTAGCCCCGGGTAATGAAAAACTGTTTTTT
CASSLAPGNEKLFF
>TRBD1|TRBV11-3|-|TRBJ1-6
TGTGCCAGCAGTCTGGAGGGGGCTAATTCACCCCTCCACTTT
CASSLEGANSPLHF
>TRBD1|TRBV9|-|TRBJ2-2
TGTGCCAGCAGCGGGACAGGGAACACCGGGGAGCTGTTTTTT
CASSGTGNTGELFF
>TRBD1|TRBV18|-|TRBJ2-7
TGTGCCAGCTCACCACCGCAGGGACAGTCCTACGAGCAGTACTTC
CASSPPQGQSYEQYF
>-|TRBV6-1|-|TRBJ1-1
TGTGCCAGCATCCAGGGAAAGAACACTGAAGCTTTCTTT
CASIQGKNTEAFF
>-|TRBV5-1|-|TRBJ2-7
TGCGCCAGCACACCTCAAAACAGGGACGGGTACGAGCAGTACTTC
CASTPQNRDGYEQYF
>-|TRBV19|-|TRBJ2-7
TGTGCCAGTAGTATGGGCAGGATCTACGAGCAGTACTTC
CASSMGRIYEQYF
>-|TRBV28|-|TRBJ2-3
TGTGCCAGCAGTTTACAGGGGTGGGGCACAGATACGCAGTATTTT
CASSLQGWGTDTQYF
>TRBD2|TRBV10-2|-|TRBJ2-7
TGCGCCAGCAGGGAGAGCGGGGCCTACGAGCAGTACTTC
CASRESGAYEQYF
>-|TRBV20-1|-|TRBJ2-7
TGCAGTGCTAGTTTAGCGTACGAGCAGTACTTC
CSASLAYEQYF
>-|TRBV27|-|TRBJ1-3
TGTGCCAGCAGTTTTGGGGGGGCAGGAAACACCATATATTTT
CASSFGGAGNTIYF
>-|TRBV5-8|-|TRBJ2-3
TGTGCCAGCAGCCCCGGTAGCAGAAATACAGATACGCAGTATTTT
CASSPGSRNTDTQYF
>-|TRBV19|-|TRBJ2-1
TGTGCCAGTAGACTGGACTATGGGAATGAGCAGTTCTTC
CASRLDYGNEQFF
>TRBD1|TRBV2|-|TRBJ1-2
TGTGCCAGCAGTCTGACAGGGGAGGGTGGCTACACCTTC
CASSLTGEGGYTF
>TRBD2|TRBV7-2|-|TRBJ2-7
TGTGCCAGCAGCTTAGGGGGGGGACCCTACGAGCAGTACTTC
CASSLGGGPYEQYF
>-|TRBV10-3|-|TRBJ2-5
TGTGCCATTGGAGGAGGAGAGACCCAGTACTTC
CAIGGGETQYF
>-|TRBV15|once|TRBJ2-6
TGTGCCACCAGCAGTAGGGGATGGAGGGTTGGGGCCAACGTCCTGACTTTC
CATSSRGWRVGANVLTF
>TRBD1|TRBV6-5|-|TRBJ1-4
TGTGCCAGCAGTTACGACAGGGGGCGAGGGGAAAAACTGTTTTTT
CASSYDRGRGEKLFF
>TRBD2|TRBV6-4|-|TRBJ2-7
TGTGCCAGCAGTCAGCTAGCGGGATTCGAGCAGTACTTC
CASSQLAGFEQYF
>TRBD1|TRBV4-1|-|TRBJ1-2
TGCGCCAGCAGCCCCCCCCCTTTAAGAGACAGGGCGATCTATGGCTACACCTTC
CASSPPPLRDRAIYGYTF
>TRBD1|TRBV6-1|medium-sized|TRBJ1-5
TGTGCCAGCAGTTCCGGGACAGAGAATCAGCCCCAGCATTTT
CASSSGTENQPQHF
>TRBD2|TRBV7-6|-|TRBJ2-3
TGTGCCAGCAGCTTAGTCGGGACTAGCGGCCCTAGCACAGATACGCAGTATTTT
CASSLVGTSGPSTDTQYF
>-|TRBV7-6|-|TRBJ2-1
TGTGCCAGCAGCTTAGAGGTCGCGGGAGAGCAGTTCTTC
CASSLEVAGEQFF
>TRBD1|TRBV7-2|-|TRBJ2-7
TGTGCCAGCAGCTTACCGGGACAGTTTTACGAGCAGTACTTC
CASSLPGQFYEQYF
>TRBD2|TRBV6-4|few|TRBJ2-3
TGTGCCAGCAGCGCCCTAGCGGACACAGATACGCAGTATTTT
CASSALADTDTQYF
>-|TRBV6-4|once|TRBJ2-6
TGTGCCAGCAGTGCCCACCCGGTGGGCGCAAACCCTGGGGCCAACGTCCTGACTTTC
CASSAHPVGANPGANVLTF
>-|TRBV19|-|TRBJ1-4
TGTGCCAGTAGTATTGAGGACAGCCGCTCCCTTAATGAAAAACTGTTTTTT
CASSIEDSRSLNEKLFF
>-|TRBV7-8|-|TRBJ2-7
TGTGCCAGCAGCCCGGGGGGCCCCCAGTACTTC
CASSPGGPQYF
>-|TRBV5-1|-|TRBJ2-5
TGCGCCAGCCGCCTGGAGCCCCATACTACGGAGACCCAGTACTTC
CASRLEPHTTETQYF
>TRBD1|TRBV29-1|-|TRBJ2-5
TGCAGCGTTACAGGGGTTGGGGAGACCCAGTACTTC
CSVTGVGETQYF
>TRBD1|TRBV6-5|-|TRBJ1-2
TGTGCCAGCAGCTCCGGGACAGGTGGCTACACCTTC
CASSSGTGGYTF
>-|TRBV28|-|TRBJ2-2
TGTGCCAGCAGCCGACAGATAACCGGGGAGCTGTTTTTT
CASSRQITGELFF
>TRBD1|TRBV4-1|-|TRBJ1-6
TGCGCCAGCAGCCCGAGCCGGGCAGGGGGAGTCTCACCCCTCCACTTT
CASSPSRAGGVSPLHF
>-|TRBV2|-|TRBJ2-3
TGTGCCAGCAGTGAAACCCCCCACCGACAGCACACAGATACGCAGTATTTT
CASSETPHRQHTDTQYF
>-|TRBV7-9|-|TRBJ1-1
TGTGCCAGCAGCCCAGGCAGGGGGAACACTGAAGCTTTCTTT
CASSPGRGNTEAFF
>-|TRBV4-1|few|TRBJ1-3
TGCGCCAGCAGCCAGGAGAGGGAACTAAACACCATATATTTT
CASSQERELNTIYF
>-|TRBV18|few|TRBJ2-7
TGTGCCAGCTCAACTAGCTCCTACGAGCAGTACTTC
CASSTSSYEQYF
>-|TRBV9|-|TRBJ1-6
TGTGCCAGCAGCGTAGGAGGAGGAGTCCCTTCACCCCTCCACTTT
CASSVGGGVPSPLHF